Presented here are 15 T cell receptor beta chains from one specimen sequenced in a study of blood T cell repertoires in COVID-19. Sequencing used immunoSEQ multiplex PCR; TCRdb keeps in-frame clones, though not all of them. The sample shows about 140,000 clones, about 90% of them seen only once. The sequenced material came from peripheral blood. The receptors shown here come from a man in his 60s with active or convalescent COVID-19.

The chain is built from TRBV10-3 and TRBJ2-7, with a possible D match to TRBD1 (6 bases). The V gene's germline CDR1 is ENHRY and CDR2 SYGVKD. V was clipped by 6 bases and J by 2 bases, with 11 bases between them. There are 13 residues in the CDR3. The CDR3 nucleotides are TGTGCCATCAGGGGGGACAAGACCTACGAGCAGTACTTC. Protein sequence: CAIRGDKTYEQYF.

The V gene is TRBV20-1, the J gene TRBJ2-7, with a possible D match to TRBD1 (6 bases). In germline, CDR1 is DFQATT, CDR2 SNEGSKA (reference sequence). CDR3 size: 11 residues. V was cut by 6 bases and J by 7 bases, with 13 bases left in between. DNA of the CDR3: TGCAGTGCCAGCAGACAGGTGGAGCAGTACTTC. Protein product: CSASRQVEQYF.

This chain joins TRBV29-1 and TRBJ2-2, with a tentative D call TRBD1 (5 bases). The CDR3 runs to 14 residues. CDR1 is SQVTM, CDR2 ANQGSEA, per germline. V was trimmed by 2 bases and J by 6 bases, leaving 13 bases between them. The CDR3 is CSVESQGFAGELFF. The DNA of the CDR3 is TGCAGCGTTGAAAGTCAGGGTTTTGCCGGGGAGCTGTTTTTT.

V gene TRBV20-1 combines with J gene TRBJ2-5; no firm D call. The CDR3 totals 10 residues. The germline gives CDR1 DFQATT, CDR2 SNEGSKA (reference sequence). Deletions cut 5 bases from V and 7 bases from J, with 8 bases between. As DNA, the CDR3 is TGCAGTGCTTGGCACCGGACCCAGTACTTC. Encoded protein: CSAWHRTQYF.

The rearrangement links TRBV6-2 or TRBV6-3 to TRBJ2-3; TRBD2 aligns across 9 bases. V was clipped by 4 bases and J by 6 bases; unmatched bases: 11. This CDR3 has 16 amino acids. Per germline, CDR1 MNHEY and CDR2 SVGEGT. The CDR3 DNA reads as TGTGCCAGCAGTTCCGAGGCGGGAGGGGCAGTGGATACGCAGTATTTT. This gives the protein CASSSEAGGAVDTQYF.

The V gene is TRBV6-2 or TRBV6-3, the J gene TRBJ2-7; 10 bases align to TRBD2. The CDR3 length is 14 residues. Per the germline V gene, CDR1 is MNHEY and CDR2 is SVGEGT. The V gene end was trimmed by 5 bases and the J gene end by 7 bases; junction bases not matched to a gene: 8. CDR3 DNA: TGTGCCAGCAGTCTACTAGCGGGGTCGGTGGAGCAGTACTTC. This gives the protein CASSLLAGSVEQYF.

This clone was counted between two and nine times. The rearrangement uses TRBV24-1 and TRBJ1-2; a possible D gene is TRBD1 (5 bases). CDR3 length: 13 amino acids. Germline V gene lookup returns CDR1 KGHDR and CDR2 SFDVKD. The ends were cut back, 5 bases at V and 8 bases at J, with 14 bases in the middle. In nucleotides, the CDR3 is TGTGCCACCAGTGCAGGGACTCCCAGAGGCTACACCTTC. This gives the protein CATSAGTPRGYTF.

This rearrangement joins TRBV28 to TRBJ1-3, with 9 bases lining up with TRBD1. The CDR3 runs to 18 residues. Germline V gene lookup returns CDR1 MDHEN and CDR2 SYDVKM. V lost 6 bases to trimming and J lost 1 base; unmatched junction nucleotides: 13. Here the CDR3 reads CASSPATGGLGSGNTIYF. DNA of the CDR3: TGTGCCAGCAGCCCCGCGACAGGGGGTTTGGGATCTGGAAACACCATATATTTT.

This clone was seen once. The rearrangement links TRBV28 to TRBJ1-2; TRBD1 is a possible D gene (5 bases). Looked up from germline, CDR1 is MDHEN and CDR2 is SYDVKM. This CDR3 comprises 13 residues. The V gene lost 6 bases and the J gene lost 1 base, with 9 bases spanning the gap. Here the CDR3 DNA reads TGTGCCAGCAGAGACAGCGTTAACTATGGCTACACCTTC. It translates to CASRDSVNYGYTF.

This clone was detected once. The chain couples TRBV27 to TRBJ2-7; a weak D match, TRBD2 (6 bases). Germline V CDR1 and CDR2: MNHEY, SMNVEV (reference sequence). The CDR3 is 14 residues long. Trimming left V 10 bases short and J 3 bases short, with 19 bases between. CDR3 nucleotides: TGTGCCACCATGACCGCCGGGGGTCTCTACGAGCAGTACTTC. The encoded protein is CATMTAGGLYEQYF.

The gene calls are TRBV28 and TRBJ2-7; possible D gene TRBD1, 5 bases. From germline, CDR1 is MDHEN and CDR2 SYDVKM. V shed 2 bases and J shed 3 bases, with 11 bases lying between them. This CDR3 has 14 amino acids. This chain's CDR3 is CASSLGVRDYEQYF. The CDR3 DNA is TGTGCCAGCAGTTTAGGCGTCAGGGACTACGAGCAGTACTTC.

The J gene is TRBJ2-3, the V gene TRBV7-2; 7 nucleotides line up with TRBD2. CDR3 length: 14 residues. Germline V gene data show CDR1 as SGHTA and CDR2 as FQGNSA. With 6 bases clipped from V and 6 bases from J, the junction kept 9 bases outside the gene matches. CDR3 sequence: CASRGGASPDTQYF. CDR3 DNA sequence: TGTGCCAGCAGGGGAGGGGCCTCGCCGGATACGCAGTATTTT. The whole variable domain, filled in from reference TRBV7-2 and TRBJ2-3, reads GAGVSQSPSNKVTEKGKDVELRCDPISGHTALYWYRQSLGQGLEFLIYFQGNSAPDKSGLPSDRFSAERTGGSVSTLTIQRTQQEDSAVYLCASRGGASPDTQYFGPGTRLTVL.

This CDR3 reads CASSPEPKNTQYF. The CDR3 coding sequence is TGTGCCAGCAGCCCCGAACCTAAAAATACGCAGTATTTT. V gene TRBV7-3 combines with J gene TRBJ2-3; no clear D gene. Looked up from germline, CDR1 is SGHTA and CDR2 is FQGTGA. CDR3 size: 13 residues. The V end lost 5 bases, the J end lost 7 bases, and 13 bases lay between the germline ends.

The chain combines TRBV3-1 (or the pseudogene TRBV3-2) with TRBJ2-4, with 11 bases aligning to TRBD2. The CDR3 loop spans 19 amino acids. V gave up 2 bases and J gave up 0 bases; unmatched junction bases: 9. Germline assignment: CDR1 LGHDT and CDR2 YNNKEL (reference sequence). For the CDR3, the DNA is TGTGCCAGCAGCCAAAAGGTGGGGGGACTAGCGGTAGCCAAAAACATTCAGTACTTC. The encoded protein is CASSQKVGGLAVAKNIQYF.

The gene calls are TRBV3-1 (or the pseudogene TRBV3-2) and TRBJ2-2; TRBD1 matches at 9 bases. The V and J ends lost 4 bases and 3 bases, in that order; junction bases with no gene match: 3. Germline V gene data show CDR1 as LGHDT and CDR2 as YNNKEL (reference sequence). This CDR3 is 15 amino acids long. The CDR3: CASSPGQGYTGELFF. The CDR3, as DNA: TGTGCCAGCAGCCCGGGACAGGGATACACCGGGGAGCTGTTTTTT.